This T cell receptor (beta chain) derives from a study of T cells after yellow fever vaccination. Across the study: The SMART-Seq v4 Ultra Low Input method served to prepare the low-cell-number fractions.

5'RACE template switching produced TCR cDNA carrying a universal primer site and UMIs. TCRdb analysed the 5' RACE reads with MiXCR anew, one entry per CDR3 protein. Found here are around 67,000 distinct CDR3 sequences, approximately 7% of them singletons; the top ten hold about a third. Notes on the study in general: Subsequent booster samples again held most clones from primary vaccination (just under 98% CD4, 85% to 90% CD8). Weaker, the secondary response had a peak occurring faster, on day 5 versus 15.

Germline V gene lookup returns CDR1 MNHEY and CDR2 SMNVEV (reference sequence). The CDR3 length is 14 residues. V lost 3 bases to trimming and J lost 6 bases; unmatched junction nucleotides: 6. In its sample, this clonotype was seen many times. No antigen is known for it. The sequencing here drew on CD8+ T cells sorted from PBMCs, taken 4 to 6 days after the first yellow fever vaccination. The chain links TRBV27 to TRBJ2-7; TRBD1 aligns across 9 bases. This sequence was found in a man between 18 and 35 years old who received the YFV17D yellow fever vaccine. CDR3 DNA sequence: TGTGCCAGCAGTTTTTACAGGGGGCCTCTCGAGCAGTACTTC. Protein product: CASSFYRGPLEQYF.